Below, one T cell receptor (beta chain) is given with its context. The clone's antigen remains unknown. No base qualities exist here, and no much larger clone lies one base off it. TCRbeta CDR3 regions were amplified from genomic DNA by means of the immunoSEQ Assay, a bias-controlled multiplex PCR. The authors' pipeline ran thus. Within the assay, amplification of reference gene primers was used to estimate how many nucleated cells each sample contained. To quantify the absolute abundance of each unique TCRbeta CDR3 rearrangement, sequence reads were collapsed and filtered. Productive Simpson clonality was computed per sample as the square root of Simpson's diversity index over productive rearrangements. In TCRdb, the immuneACCESS table is reduced to in-frame sequences with V and J assigned. These tables do not hold every clone; where another copy was compared, an unresolved V gene accounts for under half, and the others remain unexplained. That table supplies the V and J calls and clone size; D and trimming were determined from the DNA. In this sample the table shows a few hundred thousand clones, approximately 90% of which occur a single time. 1.2% of the sample is in the top ten clones.

Participants in the prospective study were enrolled through a virtual design, were aged roughly 18 to 100 years, and lived in under 25 United States geographic areas. Cohort assignment in the prospective study relied on participant-reported clinical history from a screening survey and a study questionnaire. Recovered participants in ImmuneRACE Cohort 3 were defined by two consecutive negative NP/OP PCR tests, clearance by a healthcare professional, or resolution of symptoms. In the prospective study, whole blood, serum and a nasopharyngeal or oropharyngeal swab were collected from each participant by mobile phlebotomists. Participants in the prospective study had the option to provide additional blood draws and questionnaires over a 2-month period. Prospective study blood samples were shipped either frozen or at room temperature before DNA extraction. This record belongs to a study of blood T cell repertoires in COVID-19 (dated by TCRdb to 2018 to 2021). Turning to the overall study: Samples covering the acute and convalescent phases of COVID-19 were provided by collaborators in the United States, Italy and Spain. HLA class I and class II types, where available, came from metadata supplied by the sample provider rather than from assay-based typing. The samples were drawn from two sources: the first 160 participants of the ongoing ImmuneRACE study, and 1,200 or so subjects contributed by 6 global collaborators. The repertoires were released in a freely available public database meant as a resource for research on the immune response to SARS-CoV-2. Sample metadata almost always included a de-identified subject ID, COVID-19 status, age in years and sex. Deeply sampled blood TCRbeta repertoires from subjects exposed to, actively infected with, or recovered from COVID-19 were included in the dataset. The material from the prospective study consisted of cDNA or gDNA derived from T cells, B-cell-depleted T cells, or PBMCs.

Results the study describes overall, beyond this receptor: The amount of clinical and demographic metadata varied by source and participant and was provided uncurated.

At the junction V is shortened by 5 bases and J by 0 bases; bases outside the gene matches: 11. The CDR3, cysteine through phenylalanine, is 17 amino acids long. This entry keeps only the CDR3 DNA: 51 bases, framed from base 1. The germline V gene yields SGHTA for CDR1 and FQGNSA for CDR2. Input material: PBMCs or T cells enriched from blood (not recorded which). This receptor was taken from a man under 40 who had recovered from COVID-19. The chain is assembled from TRBV7-2 and TRBJ1-1, and TRBD1 matches 8 of the central bases. The sequenced DNA: TGTGCCAGCAGCCTAGTCGGGACAGGAGCAATGAACACTGAAGCTTTCTTT. It specifies CASSLVGTGAMNTEAFF.